This T cell receptor (beta chain) is from a study of T cell responses to AZD1222 COVID-19 vaccine. General observations from the study: Researchers report vaccine-associated CD4 TCRs spanning spike, with dominance at 160-218 and 743-854. A mostly white British donor set with more females was recruited, and clonal diversity was possibly underestimated.

Details on this clone: The antigen is unknown.

The V gene's germline CDR1 is MNHEY and CDR2 SVGAGI. Germline trimming cut 4 bases from V and 9 bases from J; bases unmatched to any gene: 9. CDR3 size: 14 residues. Sequencing used immunoSEQ multiplex PCR; TCRdb keeps in-frame clones, though not all of them. The sample has under 130,000 clones, 89% seen once; the top ten hold about two fifths. V is TRBV6-5 and J is TRBJ2-1; 7 positions agree with TRBD2. The receptor was derived from an adult who received the AZD1222 COVID-19 vaccine. The source material was peripheral blood, sampled 28 days after the second AZD1222 dose. CDR3 in amino acids: CASSFARPGGEQFF. CDR3 nucleotide sequence: TGTGCCAGCAGTTTCGCCAGACCGGGGGGTGAGCAGTTCTTC.